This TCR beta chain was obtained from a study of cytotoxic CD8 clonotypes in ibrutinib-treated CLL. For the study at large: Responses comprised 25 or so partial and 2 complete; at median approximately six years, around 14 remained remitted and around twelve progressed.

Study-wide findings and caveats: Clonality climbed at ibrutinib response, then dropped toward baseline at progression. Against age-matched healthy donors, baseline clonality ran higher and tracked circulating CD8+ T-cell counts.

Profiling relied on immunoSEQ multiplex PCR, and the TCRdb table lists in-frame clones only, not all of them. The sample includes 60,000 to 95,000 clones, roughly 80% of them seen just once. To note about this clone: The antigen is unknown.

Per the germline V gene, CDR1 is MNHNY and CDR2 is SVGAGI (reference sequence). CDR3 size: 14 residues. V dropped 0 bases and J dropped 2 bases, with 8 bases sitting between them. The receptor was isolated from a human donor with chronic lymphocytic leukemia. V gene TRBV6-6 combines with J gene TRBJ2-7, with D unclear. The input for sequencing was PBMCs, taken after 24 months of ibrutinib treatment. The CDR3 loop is CASSYSPLTYEQYF. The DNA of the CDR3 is TGTGCCAGCAGTTACTCTCCACTGACCTACGAGCAGTACTTC.